This T cell receptor (beta chain) was found in a study of shared clonotypes between healthy human individuals. Turning to this clone: Its matching antigen is unknown.

Notes on the study in general: The study found about 5% of naive CD4 clonotypes shared across four donors.

Trimming took 1 base from V and 2 from J, leaving 14 bases between them. The germline CDR1 and CDR2 sequences are SGHVS and FQNEAQ. The CDR3 has 16 amino acids. Sequencing used immunoSEQ multiplex PCR; TCRdb keeps in-frame clones, though not all of them. The sample records 2 million to 3 million clones, around 94% being singletons. This chain links TRBV7-8 with TRBJ1-1; D may be TRBD1 (6 bases). The receptor was isolated from a young man in good health. The sample taken for sequencing was naive CD4+ T cells sorted from blood. Subset in this sample: CD45RA+ positively selected. The CDR3 DNA follows: TGTGCCAGCAGCTTAGGTACGGACAGAATTAACACTGAAGCTTTCTTT. Amino acid sequence: CASSLGTDRINTEAFF.